This T cell receptor gamma chain appears in the sequencing data of a study of Vδ1+ human thymocytes. Study-wide results and limits: TRG sequences recurred across donors, whereas TRD sequences stayed essentially private. In the thymus, TRG and TRD repertoires looked highly polyclonal with Gaussian CDR3 lengths. Bulk repertoire data may be misinterpreted because of unexpected Vdelta2 sequences. Thymic delta-chain repertoires held roughly 18% Vdelta2 sequences and few Vdelta3, despite high sort purity.

The template was reverse-transcribed extracted RNA. Multiplex PCR used pooled V-gene forward primers and a constant-region reverse primer to amplify CDR3s. TCRdb redid clone calling on the multiplex PCR reads using CATT. Among thousands of gamma-chain clones, roughly 40% were seen once, and the ten largest hold around 1.9%. CDR1 and CDR2 (germline): EGSTGY, YDSYTSSV. This CDR3 has 15 residues. Unmatched junction bases numbered 9, after V lost 0 bases and J lost 4 bases. To note about this clone: Its antigen remains unknown.

Sample: Vdelta1+ gamma-delta thymocytes from the thymus. Subset defined: FACS-sorted CD3+ TCRalphabeta- TCRVdelta1+ TCRVdelta2- thymocytes. This sequence was found in a boy under three years old who had congenital heart surgery. The chain recombines TRGV4 with TRGJ1 or TRGJ2. The J gene, left out of TCRdb, was set here by checking the DNA against germline. CDR3 residues: CATWDGGQLYYKKLF. CDR3 nucleotide sequence: TGTGCCACCTGGGATGGGGGCCAGCTATATTATAAGAAACTCTTT.